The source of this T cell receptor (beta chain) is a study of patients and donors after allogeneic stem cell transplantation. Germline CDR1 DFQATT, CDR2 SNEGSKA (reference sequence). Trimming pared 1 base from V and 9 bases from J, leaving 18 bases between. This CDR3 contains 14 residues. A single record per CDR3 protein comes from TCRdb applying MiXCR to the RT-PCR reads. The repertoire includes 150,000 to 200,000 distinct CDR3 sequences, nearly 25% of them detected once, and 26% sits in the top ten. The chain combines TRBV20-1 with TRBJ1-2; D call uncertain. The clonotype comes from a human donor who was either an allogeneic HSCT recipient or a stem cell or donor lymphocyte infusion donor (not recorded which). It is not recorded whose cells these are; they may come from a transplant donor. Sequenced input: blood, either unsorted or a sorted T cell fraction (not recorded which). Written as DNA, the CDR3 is TGCAGTGCTAGAGGTCCGACGGTGAGCTCGAGCTACACCTTC. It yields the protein CSARGPTVSSSYTF.